These 12 T cell receptor beta chains share one sample of origin, sequenced in a study of T cell responses to AZD1222 COVID-19 vaccine. The protocol was immunoSEQ multiplex PCR, while the TCRdb copy is restricted to in-frame clones and leaves out a portion. The table includes roughly 120,000 clones, approximately 85% detected once. The source material was peripheral blood, sampled on day 0 of AZD1222 vaccination. The receptor set was obtained from an adult in good health.

The chain uses TRBV9 and TRBJ1-6; the match to TRBD1 covers 9 bases. V gave up 0 bases and J gave up 8 bases; unmatched junction bases: 0. CDR1 and CDR2 (germline): SGDLS, YYNGEE. CDR3 length: 14 amino acids. The CDR3: CASSVGTGDSPLHF. The CDR3 DNA follows: TGTGCCAGCAGCGTAGGGACAGGGGATTCACCCCTCCACTTT.

J is TRBJ1-2 and V is TRBV5-1, with 9 bases aligning to TRBD1. Germline trimming cut 4 bases from V and 3 bases from J; bases unmatched to any gene: 10. Germline V lookup: CDR1 SGHRS, CDR2 YFSETQ. The CDR3 contains 16 residues. CDR3 DNA: TGCGCCAGCAGCCACACGCCGGGACAGGGTGACTATGGCTACACCTTC. This sequence encodes CASSHTPGQGDYGYTF.

The rearrangement links TRBV28 to TRBJ1-4, with 7 bases identical to TRBD1. Germline CDR1 reads MDHEN; CDR2 reads SYDVKM. The CDR3 is 15 amino acids. The ends lost 5 bases at V and 4 bases at J; junction bases unmatched: 7. CDR3 loop: CASSPAGTDNEKLFF. CDR3 coding DNA: TGTGCCAGCAGTCCGGCCGGGACAGATAATGAAAAACTGTTTTTT.

This clone is labeled as medium-sized. DNA for the CDR3: TGTGCCAGCAGTCCCCCTTCCTACAATGAGCAGTTCTTC. Protein product: CASSPPSYNEQFF. This rearrangement joins TRBV12-3 or TRBV12-4 to TRBJ2-1; D is undetermined. The CDR3 runs 13 residues. V was pared by 5 bases and J by 1 base, with 6 bases between.

Here the CDR3 reads CASSESKSGLARGDTQYF. CDR3 nucleotide sequence: TGTGCCAGCAGTGAATCGAAATCCGGACTAGCCCGGGGGGATACGCAGTATTTT. J is TRBJ2-3 and V is TRBV25-1; 8 nucleotides align to TRBD2. Germline V gene lookup returns CDR1 MGHDK and CDR2 SYGVNS. V lost 1 base and J lost 6; bases outside the gene matches: 15. This CDR3 is 18 amino acids long.

The chain links TRBV5-8 to TRBJ2-1; tentative D call: TRBD2 (6 bases). In germline, CDR1 is SGHTS, CDR2 YDEGEE. Trimming took off 0 bases at V and 9 bases at J, with 10 bases between the two ends. The CDR3 is made up of 13 amino acids. The CDR3 protein is CASSLVAGSEQFF. The CDR3 DNA is TGTGCCAGCAGCTTGGTTGCGGGGAGTGAGCAGTTCTTC.

The V call is TRBV7-9, the J call TRBJ2-7; D is ambiguous. The CDR3 length is 16 residues. Germline V lookup: CDR1 SEHNR, CDR2 FQNEAQ (reference sequence). V was shortened by 6 bases and J by 6 bases, with 24 bases between the two germline ends. The CDR3 nucleotides read TGTGCCAGCAGGCCTAAGGGTGACTTGGGGATTATCGAGCAGTACTTC. Translation gives CASRPKGDLGIIEQYF.

This chain uses TRBV7-9 with TRBJ1-4; TRBD1 matches 9 bases. Germline V gene sequence: CDR1 SEHNR, CDR2 FQNEAQ (reference sequence). This CDR3 has 14 amino acids. Trimming at V came to 5 bases and at J to 8 bases, leaving 6 bases not matched to a gene. This CDR3 reads CASSNLGTGEKLFF. The DNA of the CDR3 is TGTGCCAGCAGCAACCTAGGGACAGGGGAAAAACTGTTTTTT.

The rearrangement links TRBV9 to TRBJ1-4, with D possibly matching TRBD1 (5 bases). Trimming shortened V by 0 bases and J by 6 bases, and 12 bases separated the two germline ends. CDR3 length equals 15 residues. Germline CDR1 reads SGDLS; CDR2 reads YYNGEE. The CDR3 sequence is CASSVAGGADEKLFF. CDR3 nucleotides: TGTGCCAGCAGCGTAGCTGGGGGAGCCGATGAAAAACTGTTTTTT.

The V call is TRBV21-1, the J call TRBJ1-5. TRBV21-1 is marked as a pseudogene. CDR3 length: 19 amino acids. The CDR3 DNA reads as TGTGCCAGCAGCAAAGGGGGGGAACAGGGCCCATATAGCAATCAGCCCCAGCATTTT. Translation: CASSKGGEQGPYSNQPQHF.

The V call is TRBV12-3 or TRBV12-4, the J call TRBJ1-6, with D possibly being TRBD1 (6 bases). The V gene lost 5 bases and the J gene lost 9 bases, with 11 bases spanning the gap. CDR3 length: 13 amino acids. The DNA for the CDR3 is TGTGCCAGCAGTCCCTTCAGGGGTTCACCCCTCCACTTT. Its translation is CASSPFRGSPLHF.

The chain carries TRBV18 and TRBJ1-1; D is unresolved. Germline lookup yields CDR1 KGHSH and CDR2 LQKENI. V lost 2 bases, J lost 1 base, and 11 bases lay in between. This CDR3 comprises 15 residues. The CDR3 nucleotides are TGTGCCAGCTCACCAGAACGGCGGACGAACACTGAAGCTTTCTTT. Translated, it gives CASSPERRTNTEAFF.